The rows below give T cell receptor beta chains drawn from one sample of a study of cytomegalovirus exposure and HLA in healthy donors. This table comes from immunoSEQ multiplex PCR, and its TCRdb copy is limited to in-frame clones, with some not included. The sample shows around 67,000 clones, roughly 74% of them seen only once. Sequencing was performed on PBMCs. The receptors were sampled from a man younger than 35 in good health and CMV-seropositive. Each CDR3 is given without its conserved first and last residue. The order of the fields is D gene, J gene, V gene, CDR3 protein. D genes are given only for firm matches.

d_call: .; j_call: TRBJ1-1; v_call: TRBV13; cdr3_aa: ASSNGRKVDTEAF
d_call: .; j_call: TRBJ2-7; v_call: TRBV7-7; cdr3_aa: ASSLRRGYEQY
d_call: .; j_call: TRBJ1-1; v_call: TRBV25-1; cdr3_aa: ASSAADGQGEAF
d_call: .; j_call: TRBJ2-7; v_call: TRBV6-1; cdr3_aa: ASKEGGYEQY
d_call: TRBD1; j_call: TRBJ1-1; v_call: TRBV30; cdr3_aa: AWGFGQGGSEAF
d_call: TRBD1; j_call: TRBJ1-5; v_call: TRBV7-9; cdr3_aa: ASSIGTGGQPQH
d_call: .; j_call: TRBJ1-1; v_call: TRBV28; cdr3_aa: ASSFHRARNTEAF
d_call: .; j_call: TRBJ2-3; v_call: TRBV6-1; cdr3_aa: ASSEGPTDTQY
d_call: TRBD1; j_call: TRBJ2-5; v_call: TRBV5-4; cdr3_aa: ASSLTGGVDQETQY
d_call: .; j_call: TRBJ1-1; v_call: TRBV6-5; cdr3_aa: ASRAAGTEAF
d_call: .; j_call: TRBJ1-1; v_call: TRBV19; cdr3_aa: ASSMGRGSRGAF
d_call: TRBD2; j_call: TRBJ2-2; v_call: TRBV9; cdr3_aa: ASSPWGGEPGELF
d_call: .; j_call: TRBJ1-5; v_call: TRBV28; cdr3_aa: ASSPGGASNQPQH
d_call: .; j_call: TRBJ1-6; v_call: TRBV11-2; cdr3_aa: ASSSSFDSSYNSPLH
d_call: .; j_call: TRBJ2-7; v_call: TRBV5-5; cdr3_aa: ASSLGLRDKQY
d_call: .; j_call: TRBJ1-3; v_call: TRBV2; cdr3_aa: ASNDNGNTIY
d_call: .; j_call: TRBJ2-5; v_call: TRBV7-6; cdr3_aa: ASRGELETQY
d_call: .; j_call: TRBJ2-3; v_call: TRBV27; cdr3_aa: ASSFRVEDTQY
d_call: TRBD2; j_call: TRBJ2-3; v_call: TRBV9; cdr3_aa: ASSAGLAGADTQY
d_call: TRBD2; j_call: TRBJ2-3; v_call: TRBV11-2; cdr3_aa: ASRTGTSASTDTQY